These T cell receptor beta chains were read from a single sample in a study of T cell responses to AZD1222 COVID-19 vaccine. Profiled with immunoSEQ multiplex PCR; TCRdb holds only in-frame clones, not every one. Among tens of thousands of clones, about four fifths were seen once, and the ten largest hold 26%. The sequenced sample was peripheral blood, obtained 28 days after the second AZD1222 dose. The receptors derive from an adult who received the AZD1222 COVID-19 vaccine. CDR3s include the opening cysteine and the closing phenylalanine or tryptophan. The D gene is left open where the match is weak. Where a row states a size, it is once, few, many or the class of an expanded clone; other rows omit it.

>-|-|TRBJ2-7|TRBV12-3/TRBV12-4
TGTGCCAGCAGTCGGGACGAAAGCTACGAGCAGTACTTC
CASSRDESYEQYF
>few|-|TRBJ2-7|TRBV6-2/TRBV6-3
TGTGCCAGCAGTTACTATTCGGGTAATTACGAGCAGTACTTC
CASSYYSGNYEQYF
>-|-|TRBJ2-4|TRBV19
TGTGCCAGTAGTATAAGCCGGGTAGTACACATTCAGTACTTC
CASSISRVVHIQYF
>-|-|TRBJ2-7|TRBV24-1
TGTGCCACCAGTGAGCAGGGTAAATACGAGCAGTACTTC
CATSEQGKYEQYF
>-|TRBD1|TRBJ1-3|TRBV6-5
TGTGCCAGCAAACCCGGGACAGACTCTGGAAACACCATATATTTT
CASKPGTDSGNTIYF
>-|TRBD2|TRBJ2-3|TRBV11-2
TGTGCCAGCAGCTCCGGCTTTGGCGGGAGGGGCCAGGGCACAGATACGCAGTATTTT
CASSSGFGGRGQGTDTQYF
>once|-|TRBJ1-1|TRBV7-9
TGTGCCAGCAGCACCTCAGACAGGAGCCCTGAAGCTTTCTTT
CASSTSDRSPEAFF
>-|-|TRBJ1-2|TRBV28
TGTGCCAGCAGTTTGGGCGGGCGTCGGTCGGGGAATGGCTACACCTTC
CASSLGGRRSGNGYTF
>-|TRBD1|TRBJ1-4|TRBV5-1
TGCGCCAGCAGCCCCGGGACAGGGGGCGAAAAACTGTTTTTT
CASSPGTGGEKLFF
>-|TRBD1|TRBJ1-5|TRBV28
TGTGCCAGCAGTTCAGGGGGAGGTGATCAGCCCCAGCATTTT
CASSSGGGDQPQHF
>-|TRBD2|TRBJ2-1|TRBV6-5
TGTGCCAGCAGTTCCTTTGCGGGAGTAGGGAATGAGCAGTTCTTC
CASSSFAGVGNEQFF
>-|-|TRBJ2-7|TRBV27
TGTGCCAGCAGTTTATCAGGAGGGAGACACTACGAGCAGTACTTC
CASSLSGGRHYEQYF
>-|-|TRBJ1-5|TRBV28
TGTGCCAGCAGCCCCGGGACCCTAGGATTCAATCAGCCCCAGCATTTT
CASSPGTLGFNQPQHF
>-|TRBD1|TRBJ2-7|TRBV28
TGTGCCAGCAGTGACAGGGGCTACGAGCAGTACTTC
CASSDRGYEQYF
>-|-|TRBJ1-2|TRBV28
TGTGCCAGCAGTTCCGGGACGGCCAGGGGCTACACCTTC
CASSSGTARGYTF
>few|-|TRBJ1-3|TRBV4-2
TGTGCCAGCAGCCAAGACGGACAGCAAGGAAACACCATATATTTT
CASSQDGQQGNTIYF
>-|-|TRBJ1-1|TRBV5-1
TGCGCCAGCAGCTTCGAGGGAGTTACTGAAGCTTTCTTT
CASSFEGVTEAFF
>once|-|TRBJ1-5|TRBV7-2
TGTGCCAGCAGCTTACAGGGTGATCAGCCCCAGCATTTT
CASSLQGDQPQHF
>-|-|TRBJ1-1|TRBV5-1
TGCGCCAGCAGCTTGGTTGGGGCTCTGAACACTGAAGCTTTCTTT
CASSLVGALNTEAFF
>-|-|TRBJ1-1|TRBV19
TGTGCCAGTAGTCCCATGTCGGGTGGATGGACTGAAGCTTTCTTT
CASSPMSGGWTEAFF
>-|-|TRBJ2-1|TRBV5-4
TGTGCCAGCAGCTTGGAGAATGAGCAGTTCTTC
CASSLENEQFF
>-|-|TRBJ1-6|TRBV28
TGTGCCAGCAGTTACCAGGGTTCACCCCTCCACTTT
CASSYQGSPLHF
>-|-|TRBJ1-1|TRBV19
TGTGCCAGTAGTATAGATAAGGGACCGATGATGAACACTGAAGCTTTCTTT
CASSIDKGPMMNTEAFF
>-|-|TRBJ1-1|TRBV7-9
TGTGCCAGCAGTTCCCGGGACAACACTGAAGCTTTCTTT
CASSSRDNTEAFF
>-|TRBD2|TRBJ2-7|TRBV11-2
TGTGCCAGCAGCCCGGGGGGTCCCGAGCAGTACTTC
CASSPGGPEQYF
>few|-|TRBJ1-1|TRBV23-1
TGCGCCAGCAGTCGTGGGCAGGACGACACTGAAGCTTTCTTT
CASSRGQDDTEAFF
>once|TRBD2|TRBJ2-3|TRBV5-1
TGCGCCAGCAGCTCTGGACTAGCGGGAGGTGAGACAGATACGCAGTATTTT
CASSSGLAGGETDTQYF
>-|TRBD1|TRBJ1-6|TRBV28
TGTGCCAGCCTAGCCCGGGACAGCTACAACTTT
CASLARDSYNF
>once|TRBD2|TRBJ2-2|TRBV6-2/TRBV6-3
TGTGCCAGCAGCCCACGGGGGGAAGGAGCCACCGGGGAGCTGTTTTTT
CASSPRGEGATGELFF
>-|-|TRBJ2-1|TRBV21-1
TGTGCCAGCAGCAGGGATCAGCGGGAGGGCCTTTTTAATGATGAGCAGTTCTTC
CASSRDQREGLFNDEQFF
>-|TRBD2|TRBJ2-7|TRBV7-2
TGTGCCAGCAGGTTAGCGGGAGGTCGCGAGCAGTACTTC
CASRLAGGREQYF
>-|TRBD1|TRBJ1-5|TRBV29-1
TGCAGCGTTTCAGGGGGTAGCCAGCCCCAGCATTTT
CSVSGGSQPQHF
>-|-|TRBJ2-5|TRBV7-2
TGTGCCAGCAGCTTAGGACGGACCCAAGAGACCCAGTACTTC
CASSLGRTQETQYF
>-|TRBD2|TRBJ2-3|TRBV4-3
TGCGCCAGCAGCCAAGATATCCAGGGGCCGGGACTAGCTGCAGATACGCAGTATTTT
CASSQDIQGPGLAADTQYF